Listed below are T cell receptor beta chains from one sample, sequenced in a study of cytomegalovirus exposure and HLA in healthy donors. Assay: immunoSEQ multiplex PCR; the TCRdb copy retains only in-frame clones and omits some. The profile shows about 160,000 clones, approximately 80% of them singletons. The source material was PBMCs. All receptors come from a woman aged 18-30 years in good health and CMV-seronegative. CDR3s include the opening cysteine and the closing phenylalanine or tryptophan. A D gene is named only where the DNA matches it firmly. Where a row states a size, it is once, few, many or the class of an expanded clone; other rows omit it.

TRBD2,TRBJ2-1,-,TRBV11-2,CASSFPLAGRYNEQFF,TGTGCCAGCAGCTTCCCTTTAGCGGGCAGGTACAATGAGCAGTTCTTC
TRBD1,TRBJ2-4,-,TRBV11-2,CASSSGTGSLAKNIQYF,TGTGCCAGCAGCTCCGGGACAGGCAGTCTAGCCAAAAACATTCAGTACTTC
TRBD2,TRBJ2-2,once,TRBV15,CATSSGGLAGELFF,TGTGCCACCAGCAGTGGCGGACTAGCCGGGGAGCTGTTTTTT
-,TRBJ1-1,-,TRBV5-1,CASSPEGRREAFF,TGCGCCAGCAGCCCGGAGGGTAGGCGCGAAGCTTTCTTT
TRBD1,TRBJ1-2,-,TRBV25-1,CASSEGGQPNGYTF,TGTGCCAGCAGTGAGGGGGGACAGCCCAATGGCTACACCTTC
-,TRBJ1-5,-,TRBV5-6,CASSLRTNQPQHF,TGTGCCAGCAGCTTGAGGACTAATCAGCCCCAGCATTTT
TRBD1,TRBJ1-2,-,TRBV18,CASSPDRDYGYTF,TGTGCCAGCTCACCGGACAGGGACTATGGCTACACCTTC
-,TRBJ1-2,-,TRBV19,CASSIPGLNYGYTF,TGTGCCAGTAGTATACCAGGGCTCAATTATGGCTACACCTTC
-,TRBJ1-5,-,TRBV15,CATSRWGQGYSNQPQHF,TGTGCCACCAGCAGGTGGGGGCAGGGGTATAGCAATCAGCCCCAGCATTTT
-,TRBJ1-5,-,TRBV2,CASRYIENQPQHF,TGTGCCAGCAGATACATCGAAAATCAGCCCCAGCATTTT
TRBD2,TRBJ2-7,once,TRBV7-2,CATSGGLPYEQYF,TGTGCCACTTCGGGGGGGCTTCCCTACGAGCAGTACTTC
TRBD1,TRBJ1-1,-,TRBV7-9,CASSTTDRGKLNTEAFF,TGTGCCAGCAGCACAACCGACAGGGGTAAATTGAACACTGAAGCTTTCTTT
-,TRBJ1-2,-,TRBV2,CASSENGPNYGYTF,TGTGCCAGCAGTGAGAACGGTCCTAACTATGGCTACACCTTC
-,TRBJ1-6,few,TRBV14,CASSQDLGDSPLHF,TGTGCCAGCAGCCAAGATCTAGGGGATTCACCCCTCCACTTT
TRBD2,TRBJ2-1,-,TRBV11-3,CASSPGLAGGGNEQFF,TGTGCCAGCAGCCCCGGGCTAGCGGGGGGCGGCAATGAGCAGTTCTTC
TRBD1,TRBJ2-7,-,TRBV19,CASSPGQGGYEQYF,TGTGCCAGTAGCCCGGGACAGGGTGGCTACGAGCAGTACTTC
TRBD1,TRBJ1-5,-,TRBV7-9,CASSAQTGDNQPQHF,TGTGCCAGCAGCGCCCAGACAGGGGACAATCAGCCCCAGCATTTT
-,TRBJ1-4,-,TRBV5-8,CASRRRRQATNEKLFF,TGTGCCAGCAGGCGGCGACGGCAAGCAACTAATGAAAAACTGTTTTTT
TRBD1,TRBJ1-2,-,TRBV5-4,CASSPGQVYGYTF,TGTGCCAGCAGCCCGGGACAGGTATATGGCTACACCTTC
-,TRBJ2-2,-,TRBV9,CASSGGPGNTGELFF,TGTGCCAGCAGCGGGGGCCCAGGGAACACCGGGGAGCTGTTTTTT
-,TRBJ1-2,-,TRBV7-2,CASSPTYGYTF,TGTGCCAGCAGCCCGACTTATGGCTACACCTTT
-,TRBJ1-1,once,TRBV5-1,CASSLGDTLNTEAFF,TGCGCCAGCAGCTTGGGGGACACCTTGAACACTGAAGCTTTCTTT
-,TRBJ2-7,-,TRBV5-1,CASRSAARVHEQYF,TGCGCCAGCAGATCCGCCGCGAGGGTTCACGAGCAGTACTTC
-,TRBJ2-7,few,TRBV9,CASSAQGFSSYEQYF,TGTGCCAGCAGCGCACAGGGTTTTAGCTCCTACGAGCAGTACTTC
TRBD1,TRBJ1-4,-,TRBV14,CASSQDWDSNEKLFF,TGTGCCAGCAGCCAAGATTGGGACAGTAATGAAAAACTGTTTTTT
-,TRBJ1-5,-,TRBV28,CASSFGNNQPQHF,TGTGCCAGCAGTTTCGGGAACAATCAGCCCCAGCATTTT
-,TRBJ2-5,-,TRBV7-8,CASSLGGVRTTRETQYF,TGTGCCAGCAGCTTAGGGGGGGTCAGGACTACGCGGGAGACCCAGTACTTC
TRBD1,TRBJ1-2,-,TRBV6-6,CASSDGTERYGYTF,TGTGCCAGCAGCGACGGGACAGAACGCTATGGCTACACCTTC
TRBD1,TRBJ1-6,-,TRBV7-3,CASSPMGTGVNSPLHF,TGTGCCAGCAGCCCAATGGGGACAGGAGTTAATTCACCCCTCCACTTT
TRBD1,TRBJ1-2,-,TRBV7-9,CASSYGTGDRGYTF,TGTGCCAGCAGCTACGGGACAGGGGATCGGGGCTACACCTTC
-,TRBJ1-4,once,TRBV19,CASSIRQINEKLFF,TGTGCCAGTAGTATCCGACAAATTAATGAAAAACTGTTTTTT
-,TRBJ1-6,-,TRBV28,CASSHRSSYNSPLHF,TGTGCCAGCAGTCATAGGAGCTCCTATAATTCACCCCTCCACTTT
TRBD1,TRBJ2-7,-,TRBV6-1,CASSEGQGISYEQYF,TGTGCCAGCAGTGAAGGACAGGGTATCTCCTACGAGCAGTACTTC
-,TRBJ1-1,-,TRBV30,CARNEGVGTEAFF,TGTGCCCGAAACGAGGGGGTAGGGACTGAAGCTTTCTTT
TRBD1,TRBJ2-2,few,TRBV5-8,CASSQRDRGLGELFF,TGTGCCAGCAGCCAGAGGGACAGGGGACTAGGGGAGCTGTTTTTT
-,TRBJ1-4,-,TRBV7-9,CASSLEERKLFF,TGTGCCAGCAGCTTAGAAGAGAGAAAACTGTTTTTT
-,TRBJ1-1,once,TRBV7-8,CASSLGWALNTEAFF,TGTGCCAGCAGCTTAGGATGGGCTCTGAACACTGAAGCTTTCTTT